The rows below give T cell receptor beta chains drawn from one sample of a study of glioma-infiltrating T cells. TCRdb re-analysed the multiplex PCR reads in MiXCR, keeping a single row per CDR3 protein. This table holds under 200,000 distinct CDR3 sequences, 43% found once. Material: glioma tissue, nonneoplastic brain tissue, or PBMCs (not recorded which). The receptors shown here come from a human donor with low-grade glioma or glioblastoma, undergoing nonglioma brain surgery, or in good health (not recorded which). Both conserved end residues are part of each CDR3. The D gene is left open where the match is weak. Only some rows state a clone size, as once, few, many or a class for expanded clones.

>TRBJ2-1|TRBV3-1|NA|NA
CASRQGRGSYNEQFF
TGTGCCAGCCGCCAAGGTAGGGGCTCCTACAATGAGCAGTTCTTC
>TRBJ2-6|TRBV5-1|NA|TRBD1
CASSLGQGLGANVLTF
TGCGCCAGCAGCTTGGGACAGGGCCTTGGGGCCAACGTCCTGACTTTC
>TRBJ1-3|TRBV18|few|NA
CASSPNLDPTSGNTIYF
TGTGCCAGCTCACCCAACCTCGACCCGACCTCTGGAAACACCATATATTTT
>TRBJ1-2|TRBV2|NA|NA
CASSGQDYGYTF
TGTGCCAGCAGTGGACAAGACTATGGCTACACCTTC
>TRBJ2-3|TRBV27|many|NA
CASSLSGLGLGPRTDTQYF
TGTGCCAGCAGTTTATCAGGACTCGGGTTGGGTCCTCGCACAGATACGCAGTATTTT
>TRBJ1-1|TRBV20-1|few|TRBD1
CSDFQKRDSEAFF
TGCAGTGATTTCCAAAAACGGGACAGTGAAGCTTTCTTT
>TRBJ2-1|TRBV20-1|many|TRBD2
CSADVSGSEYNEQFF
TGCAGTGCAGACGTTAGCGGGAGCGAATACAATGAGCAGTTCTTC
>TRBJ2-1|TRBV6-6|NA|NA
CASGLTGINEQFF
TGTGCCAGCGGGCTAACTGGGATAAATGAGCAGTTCTTC
>TRBJ2-7|TRBV18|few|TRBD2
CASKRAGGPNEQYF
TGTGCCAGCAAACGGGCGGGAGGGCCCAACGAGCAGTACTTC
>TRBJ2-1|TRBV4-1|NA|NA
CASSQDAGAAGYEQFF
TGCGCCAGCAGCCAAGATGCAGGGGCCGCCGGCTATGAGCAGTTCTTC
>TRBJ2-5|TRBV19|few|TRBD1
CASRKTGVQETQYF
TGTGCCAGCAGAAAAACAGGGGTTCAAGAGACCCAGTACTTC
>TRBJ1-1|TRBV7-3|many|NA
CASSLTKNTEAFF
TGTGCCAGCAGCCTTACAAAGAACACTGAAGCTTTCTTT
>TRBJ1-1|TRBV12-3/TRBV12-4|NA|NA
CASKREGTLEAFF
TGTGCCAGCAAACGGGAGGGGACGCTCGAAGCTTTCTTT
>TRBJ2-1|TRBV4-1|few|TRBD2
CASSPLLAGGINEQFF
TGCGCCAGCAGCCCACTGCTAGCGGGAGGGATCAATGAGCAGTTCTTC
>TRBJ2-7|TRBV20-1|many|TRBD2
CSAYLGTSGRAEQYF
TGCAGTGCTTACCTAGGGACTAGCGGGAGGGCCGAGCAGTACTTC
>TRBJ2-1|TRBV4-1|few|NA
CASSQGLGRQFF
TGCGCCAGCAGCCAAGGATTAGGGCGACAGTTCTTC
>TRBJ2-7|TRBV11-1|few|NA
CASSFSGDVYEQYF
TGTGCCAGCAGCTTTTCAGGGGATGTCTACGAGCAGTACTTC
>TRBJ2-1|TRBV15|NA|NA
CTTSRGLGVGNYEQFF
TGTACCACCAGCAGAGGATTAGGTGTAGGAAACTACGAGCAGTTCTTC
>TRBJ2-7|TRBV6-2/TRBV6-3|NA|TRBD1
CASRDRGAGSYEQYF
TGTGCCAGCAGGGACAGGGGAGCGGGGTCCTACGAGCAGTACTTC
>TRBJ2-1|TRBV28|NA|TRBD2
CASSGASGNYNVQFF
TGTGCCAGCAGTGGGGCTAGCGGTAACTACAATGTGCAGTTCTTC
>TRBJ2-1|TRBV20-1|NA|TRBD2
CSASGLAGRDEQFF
TGCAGTGCTTCAGGACTAGCGGGAAGGGATGAGCAGTTCTTC
>TRBJ2-6|TRBV7-2|many|NA
CASSRMHGANVLTF
TGTGCCAGCAGCCGGATGCACGGGGCCAACGTCCTGACTTTC
>TRBJ2-1|TRBV6-5|NA|NA
CASRKGGAFYNEQFF
TGTGCCAGCAGGAAGGGTGGGGCATTCTACAATGAGCAGTTCTTC
>TRBJ1-1|TRBV6-1|NA|NA
CASTPSDPEAFF
TGTGCCAGCACCCCCAGTGACCCCGAAGCTTTCTTT
>TRBJ2-7|TRBV6-1|many|NA
CASSEVLEQYF
TGTGCCAGCAGTGAAGTCCTCGAGCAGTACTTC
>TRBJ2-3|TRBV19|NA|NA
CGSSISTATDTQYF
TGTGGCAGTAGTATATCGACGGCCACAGATACGCAGTATTTT
>TRBJ2-1|TRBV4-1|NA|NA
CASSQAPAKEQFF
TGCGCCAGCAGCCAAGCCCCGGCCAAGGAGCAGTTCTTC
>TRBJ1-5|TRBV18|many|NA
CASVGDGAGSGQPQHF
TGTGCCAGCGTCGGTGATGGAGCGGGGTCAGGTCAGCCCCAGCATTTT
>TRBJ2-1|TRBV24-1|NA|NA
CATSDTDGGITGQQPHEQFF
TGTGCCACCAGTGACACGGACGGGGGGATCACGGGACAACAGCCCCATGAGCAGTTCTTC
>TRBJ1-5|TRBV7-6|NA|NA
CASSLGKDNQPKHF
TGTGCCAGCAGCTTAGGCAAAGATAATCAGCCCAAGCATTTT
>TRBJ2-1|TRBV28|many|NA
CASSSPREQFF
TGTGCCAGCAGTTCCCCCCGGGAGCAGTTCTTC
>TRBJ2-2|TRBV7-6|few|TRBD2
CASSSLAGGPPGGELFF
TGTGCCAGCAGCTCATTAGCGGGAGGGCCACCAGGCGGGGAGCTGTTTTTT
>TRBJ1-1|TRBV27|many|NA
CASSPILPQAFF
TGTGCCAGCAGTCCGATCTTGCCACAAGCTTTCTTT
>TRBJ2-3|TRBV7-2|NA|NA
CASSLLARSKDTQYF
TGTGCCAGCAGCTTATTGGCGAGGAGCAAAGATACGCAGTATTTT
>TRBJ2-4|TRBV29-1|NA|NA
CSVGLAKNIQYF
TGCAGCGTCGGACTAGCCAAAAACATTCAGTACTTC
>TRBJ1-4|TRBV9|few|NA
CASSEVGSNEKLFF
TGTGCCAGCAGCGAGGTGGGGTCTAATGAAAAACTGTTTTTT
>TRBJ1-2|TRBV28|many|TRBD1
CASNSGGAVSGGYTF
TGTGCCAGCAATTCAGGGGGCGCGGTTTCAGGTGGCTACACCTTC
>TRBJ2-1|TRBV7-2|few|NA
CASSLITGTNNEQFF
TGTGCCAGCAGCTTGATTACCGGGACCAACAATGAGCAGTTCTTC
>TRBJ2-5|TRBV12-3/TRBV12-4|NA|NA
CASSRDDLETQYF
TGTGCCAGCAGTCGGGACGACCTAGAGACCCAGTACTTC
>TRBJ1-6|TRBV10-3|many|NA
CAISDPSSDSPLHF
TGTGCCATCAGTGATCCCTCGTCCGATTCACCCCTCCACTTT
>TRBJ2-3|TRBV30|NA|NA
CAWSVSDYADTQYF
TGTGCCTGGAGTGTTTCGGACTACGCAGATACGCAGTATTTT
>TRBJ2-7|TRBV27|many|NA
CASRGTGRSSYEQYF
TGTGCCAGCAGAGGGACGGGAAGGAGCTCCTACGAGCAGTACTTC
>TRBJ1-3|TRBV12-3/TRBV12-4|NA|NA
CASSPGGDGDTIYF
TGTGCCAGCAGCCCCGGGGGGGATGGGGACACCATATATTTT
>TRBJ2-1|TRBV19|NA|TRBD1
CASIDLGQGGNEQFF
TGTGCCAGTATCGACTTAGGACAGGGGGGCAATGAGCAGTTCTTC